This T cell receptor (beta chain) was identified in a study of T cells in Graves' hyperthyroidism and ophthalmopathy. RNA transcripts provided the source from which TCR beta CDR3 regions were amplified. TCR CDR3 regions were first amplified by RT-PCR with HTBI primers. One entry per CDR3 protein, called by TCRdb with MiXCR from the multiplex PCR reads. The sample lists about 96,000 distinct CDR3 sequences, over 50% occurring once. About this clonotype itself: Its specificity is not known.

V was trimmed by 3 bases and J by 6 bases, leaving 2 bases between them. The CDR3 is 10 residues long. In germline, CDR1 is SQVTM, CDR2 ANQGSEA. Graves' hyperthyroidism was deemed stable given no ophthalmopathy progression within 18 months. Study conclusions and caveats: Most clonotypes expanded in thyroid above 0.001 were likewise present in blood.

The specimen sequenced was blood. This clonotype was sampled from a woman between 35 and 50 years old with Graves' hyperthyroidism. The gene calls are TRBV29-1 and TRBJ2-2; no definite D call. In DNA form, the CDR3 reads TGCAGCGTTGACGCCGGGGAGCTGTTTTTT. Encoded protein: CSVDAGELFF.